This T cell receptor (beta chain) was sequenced during a study of CD8 T cells in ankylosing spondylitis. Overall study findings and caveats: Certain motif variants had earlier appeared in reactive arthritis synovial fluid and blood. In peripheral blood, disease-linked CD8+ clones occurred at relatively low frequencies. In ankylosing spondylitis blood, a motif of eight highly homologous TCR beta variants appeared characteristic.

Quantitative barcoded 5'-RACE was used to prepare TCR beta libraries. TCRdb reprocessed the 5' RACE reads via MiXCR and lists one record per CDR3 protein. The table lists 500,000 to 550,000 distinct CDR3 sequences, roughly an eighth of them singletons. About this clonotype itself: Its cognate antigen is unknown.

CDR3 size: 14 residues. V shed 6 bases, J shed 5 bases, and the junction held 6 bases outside the gene matches. Germline values: CDR1 MNHNS, CDR2 SASEGT. The source of this sequence is a male donor with ankylosing spondylitis. The J gene is TRBJ2-5, the V gene TRBV6-1; 10 bases are shared with TRBD2. The sequencing input was blood, either unsorted or a sorted T cell fraction (not recorded which). This CDR3 is CASSLGTSVETQYF. In nucleotides, the CDR3 is TGTGCCAGCAGCCTTGGGACTAGCGTGGAGACCCAGTACTTC.